This is a list of T cell receptor beta chains from one sample in a study of blood T cell repertoires in COVID-19. The table came from immunoSEQ multiplex PCR; TCRdb's copy has only in-frame clones and leaves some out. Of roughly 250,000 clones in the sample, around 80% were seen once. Material for sequencing was peripheral blood. Receptor source: a middle-aged woman with active or convalescent COVID-19. Each CDR3 is given without its conserved first and last residue.

V gene | CDR3 protein
TRBV5-1 | ASSLARGLSPLH
TRBV5-1 | ASSLGGSSYNSPLH
TRBV28 | ASNASWGGRRTEAF
TRBV7-9 | ASSKTAENTEAF
TRBV7-6 | ASSLGSTGETEAF
TRBV4-1 | ASSQRSGVDNQPQH
TRBV5-4 | ASSLTQERSPLH
TRBV11-2 | ASSGLTGAIYEQY
TRBV2 | ASRSQGGNEKLF
TRBV19 | ASRMGWATGSNEKLF
TRBV6-5 | ASRPTDRGFQPQH